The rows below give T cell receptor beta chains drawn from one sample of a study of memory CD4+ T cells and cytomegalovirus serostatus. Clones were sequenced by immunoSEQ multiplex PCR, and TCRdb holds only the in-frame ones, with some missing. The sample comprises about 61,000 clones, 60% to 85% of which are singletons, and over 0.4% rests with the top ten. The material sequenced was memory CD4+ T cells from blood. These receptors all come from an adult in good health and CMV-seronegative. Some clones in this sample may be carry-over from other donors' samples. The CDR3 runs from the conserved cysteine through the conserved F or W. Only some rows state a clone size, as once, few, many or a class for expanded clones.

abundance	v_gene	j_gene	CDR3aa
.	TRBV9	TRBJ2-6	CASSAARGQGVLTF
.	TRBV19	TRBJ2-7	CASSIAIKGYEQYF
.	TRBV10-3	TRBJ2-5	CAISLGATGGSQYF
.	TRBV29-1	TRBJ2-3	CSVGEGTDTQYF
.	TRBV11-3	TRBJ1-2	CASSLGHGLHGYTF
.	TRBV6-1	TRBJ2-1	CASKSGNNNEQFF
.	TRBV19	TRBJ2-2	CASSTTGGDTGELFF
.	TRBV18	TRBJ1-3	CASSPTTGNTIYF
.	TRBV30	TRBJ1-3	CAWSVRGTGNTIYF
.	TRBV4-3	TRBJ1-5	CASSQDRSGDQPQHF
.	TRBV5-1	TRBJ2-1	CASSQGLAGQEQFF
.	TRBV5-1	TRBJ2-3	CASSFTGTSDTQYF
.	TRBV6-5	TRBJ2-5	CASSLGVTGVGETQYF
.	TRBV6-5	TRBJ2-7	CASREGEQYF
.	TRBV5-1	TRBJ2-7	CASSWGLAGALSDEQYF
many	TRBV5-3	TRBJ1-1	CARSTPPRVNTEAFF
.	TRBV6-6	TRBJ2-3	CASSKKEDTQYF
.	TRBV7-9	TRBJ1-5	CASSLGQGGQPQHF
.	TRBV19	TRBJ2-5	CASSIRRGRETQYF
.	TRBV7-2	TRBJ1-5	CASSLGPGGQGALQPQHF
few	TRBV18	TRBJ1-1	CASSPSQTNTEAFF
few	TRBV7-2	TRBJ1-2	CASSVQGGYGYTF
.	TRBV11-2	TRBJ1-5	CASSRFGQQPQHF
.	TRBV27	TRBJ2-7	CASKRGEYEQYF
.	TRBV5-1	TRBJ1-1	CASSLLGGTEAFF
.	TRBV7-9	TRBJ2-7	CASSLSGFDEQYF
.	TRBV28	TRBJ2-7	CASSRGLADRYEQYF
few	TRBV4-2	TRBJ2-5	CASSQDSRVEGQTQYF
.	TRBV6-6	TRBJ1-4	CASRASAGTAAKLFF
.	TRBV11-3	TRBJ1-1	CARGRGAFF
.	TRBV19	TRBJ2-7	CASSRDRGTEQYF
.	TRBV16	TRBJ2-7	CASSQKSDRLRHEQYF
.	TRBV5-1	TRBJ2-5	CASSPTGGLAGPGETQYF
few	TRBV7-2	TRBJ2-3	CASSLSSSLSGDTQYF
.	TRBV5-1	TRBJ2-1	CASSLLDEQFF
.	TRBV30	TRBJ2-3	CAWTKGWGRGTDTQYF
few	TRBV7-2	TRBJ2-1	CASRPGQGYNEQFF
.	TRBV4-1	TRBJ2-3	CASSQGRGGLTDTQYF
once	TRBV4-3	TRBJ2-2	CASSQLTSGRNPAGELFF
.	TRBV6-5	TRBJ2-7	CASSQLYSGNEQYF
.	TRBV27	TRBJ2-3	CASSRPGTGVDTQYF
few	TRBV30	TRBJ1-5	CAWGTGINQPQHF
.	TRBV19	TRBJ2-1	CASGYRGSSYNEQFF
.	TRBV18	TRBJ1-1	CASSPQENTEAFF
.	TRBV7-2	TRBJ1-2	CASSLVYGYTF
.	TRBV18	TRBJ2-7	CASATGAGEAYEQYF
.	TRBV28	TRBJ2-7	CASSLLSRATYEQYF
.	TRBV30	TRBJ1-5	CAWSVQGSQPQHF
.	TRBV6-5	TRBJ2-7	CASSRDGEPLYEQYF
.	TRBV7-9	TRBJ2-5	CASSLGDRGQQETQYF
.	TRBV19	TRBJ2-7	CATRTLSDEQYF
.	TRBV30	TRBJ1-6	CACRLGSSYNSPLHF
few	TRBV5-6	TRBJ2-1	CASSLSMGRGSNEQFF